The 18 T cell receptor beta chains listed next were all sequenced from one sample in a study of T cell changes during pregnancy in multiple sclerosis. Profiling relied on immunoSEQ multiplex PCR, and the TCRdb table lists in-frame clones only, not all of them. The sample holds roughly 52,000 clones; 94% are singletons and the top ten take 5.5%. The sequencing used CD8+ T cells from peripheral blood mononuclear cells, collected before pregnancy. These receptors were collected from a female donor with multiple sclerosis, enrolled in a pregnancy study.

The chain recombines TRBV7-6 with TRBJ2-2; 14 nucleotides align to TRBD2. Germline loops: CDR1 SGHVS, CDR2 FNYEAQ. CDR3 length equals 17 residues. Trimming at V came to 2 bases and at J to 6 bases, leaving 5 bases not matched to a gene. In nucleotides, the CDR3 is TGTGCCAGCAGCTTAAAGGGACTAGCGGGAGTTCCCGGGGAGCTGTTTTTT. It yields the protein CASSLKGLAGVPGELFF. The full variable domain, with the rest looked up from reference TRBV7-6 and TRBJ2-2, is GAGVSQSPRYKVTKRGQDVALRCDPISGHVSLYWYRQALGQGPEFLTYFNYEAQQDKSGLPNDRFSAERPEGSISTLTIQRTEQRDSAMYRCASSLKGLAGVPGELFFGEGSRLTVL.

The rearrangement uses TRBV5-5 and TRBJ2-7; 9 bases fit TRBD1. CDR1 and CDR2 (germline): SGHKS, YYEKEE (reference sequence). With V trimmed by 0 bases and J by 0 bases, 4 bases remained unmatched. The CDR3 has 16 residues. CDR3 amino acids: CASSLAPTGGSYEQYF. DNA for the CDR3: TGTGCCAGCAGCTTGGCCCCGACAGGGGGCTCCTACGAGCAGTACTTC.

The chain links TRBV6-1 to TRBJ1-4, with 10 bases that match TRBD1. CDR3 length: 14 residues. Unmatched junction bases numbered 3, after V lost 3 bases and J lost 8 bases. Germline CDR1 and CDR2: MNHNS and SASEGT. The CDR3: CASSEGTGAEKLFF. The CDR3 region has the DNA TGTGCCAGCAGTGAGGGGACAGGGGCCGAAAAACTGTTTTTT.

CDR3 sequence reads: CASSSSGAEQFF. The CDR3 nucleotides read TGTGCCAGCAGCTCGAGCGGGGCTGAGCAGTTCTTC. The chain combines TRBV7-2 with TRBJ2-1, with 7 nucleotides matching TRBD2. The CDR3 extends over 12 amino acids. Germline V gene sequence: CDR1 SGHTA, CDR2 FQGNSA. Trimming took 4 bases from V and 9 from J; bases not matched to a gene: 3.

This chain uses TRBV21-1 with TRBJ2-3; the D call in the table, TRBD2, was not verified against the DNA. TRBV21-1 is given as a pseudogene. The CDR3 has 16 residues. The CDR3 DNA is TGTGCCAGCAGCAAAGAAGGCGGCGGGAGAACAGATACGCAGTATTTT. Protein sequence: CASSKEGGGRTDTQYF.

This rearrangement joins TRBV27 to TRBJ2-7; D perhaps matches TRBD1 (6 bases). Germline loops: CDR1 MNHEY, CDR2 SMNVEV (reference sequence). There are 15 residues in the CDR3. Trimming cost V 5 bases and J 0 bases, with 14 bases left between them. The CDR3: CASSLQGPISYEQYF. CDR3 coding DNA: TGTGCCAGCAGTCTACAGGGCCCAATCTCCTACGAGCAGTACTTC.

J is TRBJ2-7 and V is TRBV27; TRBD1 aligns across 9 bases. Germline loops: CDR1 MNHEY, CDR2 SMNVEV (reference sequence). J gave up 2 bases and V 5 bases, and 4 bases lay outside the gene matches. The CDR3 spans 14 residues. DNA for the CDR3: TGTGCCAGCAGTGAGGGGACAGGGCCCTACGAGCAGTACTTC. Translated: CASSEGTGPYEQYF.

V usage is TRBV4-1 and J usage is TRBJ2-1; D is perhaps TRBD2 (5 bases). V was clipped by 0 bases and J by 1 base, with 16 bases between them. CDR3 length equals 18 residues. Germline assignment: CDR1 MGHRA and CDR2 YSYEKL. The CDR3: CASSQEPLREWSYNEQFF. CDR3 DNA: TGCGCCAGCAGCCAAGAACCATTAAGGGAGTGGTCCTACAATGAGCAGTTCTTC.

The V call is TRBV19, the J call TRBJ2-2; 9 bases map to TRBD1. Per the germline V gene, CDR1 is LNHDA and CDR2 is SQIVND (reference sequence). This CDR3 is 15 amino acids long. The trim removed 9 bases at V and 5 bases at J, leaving 10 bases unmatched. As DNA, the CDR3 is TGTGCCAGCGATACCGGGACAGGGAAAACCGGGGAGCTGTTTTTT. Translating gives CASDTGTGKTGELFF.

The chain couples TRBV9 to TRBJ1-1; D gene ambiguous. The CDR3 is 13 residues long. Trimming stripped 0 bases from V and 1 base from J, with 4 bases between. Germline V lookup: CDR1 SGDLS, CDR2 YYNGEE. The CDR3 loop reads CASSVAGNTEAFF. The CDR3 DNA reads as TGTGCCAGCAGCGTAGCAGGGAACACTGAAGCTTTCTTT.

The genes are TRBV28 and TRBJ2-7, with 8 bases that match TRBD2. Trimming removed 2 bases from V and 1 base from J; junction bases left unmatched: 7. This CDR3 contains 16 residues. CDR1 and CDR2 (germline): MDHEN, SYDVKM. Written as DNA, the CDR3 is TGTGCCAGCAGTTTAGCCCCTACTAGCGGTTCCTACGAGCAGTACTTC. Protein product: CASSLAPTSGSYEQYF.

This rearrangement joins TRBV7-9 to TRBJ2-2; 11 bases are shared with TRBD2. CDR3 length: 15 residues. Germline values: CDR1 SEHNR, CDR2 FQNEAQ (reference sequence). After removal of 10 bases from V and 5 bases from J, the junction contained 9 bases not matched to a gene. CDR3 DNA sequence: TGTGCCATTAGTACCACTAGCGGGAGTACCGGGGAGCTGTTTTTT. Translating it yields CAISTTSGSTGELFF.

CDR3 amino acids: CASSMASGAYEQYF. CDR3 bases: TGTGCCAGTAGTATGGCTAGCGGAGCCTACGAGCAGTACTTC. V and J are TRBV19 and TRBJ2-7; 7 bases fit TRBD2. Germline V gene sequence: CDR1 LNHDA, CDR2 SQIVND (reference sequence). Losses at the gene ends were 3 bases for V and 2 bases for J; bases not matched to a gene: 4. The CDR3 length is 14 residues.

V usage is TRBV4-1 and J usage is TRBJ2-1; 7 nucleotides align to TRBD1. The CDR3 contains 15 residues. The V and J ends lost 1 base and 3 bases, in that order; junction bases with no gene match: 3. Germline loops: CDR1 MGHRA, CDR2 YSYEKL. The CDR3 spells CASSQVPGGYNEQFF. The DNA for the CDR3 is TGCGCCAGCAGCCAAGTTCCAGGGGGCTACAATGAGCAGTTCTTC.

The rearrangement uses TRBV2 and TRBJ2-7; D is perhaps TRBD2 (5 bases). Germline V gives CDR1 SNHLY, CDR2 FYNNEI. The CDR3 consists of 13 residues. Trimming stripped 5 bases from V and 2 bases from J, with 10 bases between. The CDR3 nucleotides read TGTGCCAGCAGTAAGGAGCGGACCTACGAGCAGTACTTC. Its translation is CASSKERTYEQYF.

CDR3 in DNA: TGTGCCAGCAGACCGACAGGGGGTTATGGAAACACCATATATTTT. Its translation is CASRPTGGYGNTIYF. The V call is TRBV6-5, the J call TRBJ1-3; TRBD1 aligns across 9 bases. CDR3 size: 15 residues. Per germline, CDR1 MNHEY and CDR2 SVGAGI. Germline trimming cut 6 bases from V and 3 bases from J; bases unmatched to any gene: 6.

The chain uses TRBV27 and TRBJ2-7; D is possibly TRBD2 (6 bases). Germline V gene data show CDR1 as MNHEY and CDR2 as SMNVEV (reference sequence). Trimming took 3 bases from V and 11 from J, leaving 17 bases between them. The CDR3 contains 13 residues. Here the CDR3 reads CASSFTPGAEKYF. In DNA, the CDR3 is TGTGCCAGCAGTTTTACTCCGGGAGCGGAGAAGTACTTC.

The chain carries TRBV27 and TRBJ1-4, with D tentatively TRBD1 (6 bases). The CDR3 runs to 16 residues. Trimming left V 1 base short and J 6 bases short, with 15 bases between. Germline-derived CDR1 and CDR2 are MNHEY and SMNVEV (reference sequence). The CDR3 DNA follows: TGTGCCAGCAGTTTATGGGGAGGGGGAGGTTATGAAAAACTGTTTTTT. It is translated as CASSLWGGGGYEKLFF.